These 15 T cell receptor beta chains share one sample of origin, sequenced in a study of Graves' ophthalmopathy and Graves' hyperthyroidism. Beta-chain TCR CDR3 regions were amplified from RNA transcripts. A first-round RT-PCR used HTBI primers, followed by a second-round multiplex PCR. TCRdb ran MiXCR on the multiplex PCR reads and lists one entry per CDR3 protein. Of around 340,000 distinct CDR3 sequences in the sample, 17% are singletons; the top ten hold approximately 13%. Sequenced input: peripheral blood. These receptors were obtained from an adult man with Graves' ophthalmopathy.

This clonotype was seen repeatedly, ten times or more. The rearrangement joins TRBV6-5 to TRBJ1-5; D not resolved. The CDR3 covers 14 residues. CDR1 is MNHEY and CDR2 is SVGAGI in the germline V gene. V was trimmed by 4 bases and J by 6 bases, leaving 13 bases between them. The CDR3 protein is CASSFRRYFQPQHF. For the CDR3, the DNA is TGTGCCAGCAGTTTTCGCAGATATTTTCAGCCCCAGCATTTT.

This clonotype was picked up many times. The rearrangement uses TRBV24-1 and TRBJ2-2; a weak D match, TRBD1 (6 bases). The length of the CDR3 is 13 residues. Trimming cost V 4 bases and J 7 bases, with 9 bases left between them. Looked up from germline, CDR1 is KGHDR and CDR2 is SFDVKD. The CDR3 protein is CATSERGYGELFF. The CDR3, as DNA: TGTGCCACCAGTGAGAGGGGGTACGGGGAGCTGTTTTTT.

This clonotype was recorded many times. The CDR3 reads CASSEGSSGANVLTF. DNA for the CDR3: TGTGCCAGCAGTGAGGGCAGCTCTGGGGCCAACGTCCTGACTTTC. The V gene is TRBV6-1, the J gene TRBJ2-6; D ambiguous. The CDR3 sequence is 15 residues long. Trimming left V 3 bases short and J 0 bases short, with 6 bases between. Germline CDR1 is MNHNS and CDR2 is SASEGT.

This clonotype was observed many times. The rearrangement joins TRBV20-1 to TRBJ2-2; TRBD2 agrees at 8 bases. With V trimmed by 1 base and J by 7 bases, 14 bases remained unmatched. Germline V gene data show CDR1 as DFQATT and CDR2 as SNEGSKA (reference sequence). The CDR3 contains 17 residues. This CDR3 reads CSARAVLSGSFSGELFF. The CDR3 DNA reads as TGCAGTGCTAGAGCGGTCCTGAGCGGGAGCTTTAGCGGGGAGCTGTTTTTT.

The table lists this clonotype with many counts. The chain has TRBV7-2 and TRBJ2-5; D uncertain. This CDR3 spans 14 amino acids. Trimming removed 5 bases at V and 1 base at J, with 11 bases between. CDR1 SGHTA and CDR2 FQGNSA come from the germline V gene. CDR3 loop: CASSPGPIQETQYF. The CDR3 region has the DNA TGTGCCAGCAGCCCCGGTCCAATCCAAGAGACCCAGTACTTC.

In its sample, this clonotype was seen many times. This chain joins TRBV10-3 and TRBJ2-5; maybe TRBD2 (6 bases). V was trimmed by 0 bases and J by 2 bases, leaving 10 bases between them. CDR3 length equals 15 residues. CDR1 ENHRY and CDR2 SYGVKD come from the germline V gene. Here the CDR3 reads CAISESWREQETQYF. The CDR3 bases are TGTGCCATCAGTGAGTCGTGGAGGGAGCAAGAGACCCAGTACTTC.

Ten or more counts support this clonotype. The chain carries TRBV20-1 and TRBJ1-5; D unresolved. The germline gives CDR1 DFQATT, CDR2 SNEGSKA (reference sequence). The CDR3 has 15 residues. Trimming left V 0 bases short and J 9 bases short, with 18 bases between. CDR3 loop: CSARDRNNRFAPQHF. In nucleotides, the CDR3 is TGCAGTGCTAGAGATAGGAATAACCGCTTCGCGCCCCAGCATTTT.

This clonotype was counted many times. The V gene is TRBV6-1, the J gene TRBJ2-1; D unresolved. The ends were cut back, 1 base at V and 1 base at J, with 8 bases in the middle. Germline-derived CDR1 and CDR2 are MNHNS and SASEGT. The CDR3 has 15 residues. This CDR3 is CASSEEVGSYNEQFF. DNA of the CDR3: TGTGCCAGCAGTGAAGAAGTGGGGTCCTACAATGAGCAGTTCTTC.

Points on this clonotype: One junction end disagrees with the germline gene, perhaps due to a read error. The CDR3 loop is CAISGTGGSGANVLTF. CDR3 nucleotides: TGTGCCATCAGTGGGACAGGGGGCTCTGGGGCCAACGTCCTGACTTTC. The chain joins TRBV2 to TRBJ2-6; 11 bases are a match to TRBD1. The CDR3 sequence is 16 residues long. The germline V gene has CDR1 SNHLY and CDR2 FYNNEI.

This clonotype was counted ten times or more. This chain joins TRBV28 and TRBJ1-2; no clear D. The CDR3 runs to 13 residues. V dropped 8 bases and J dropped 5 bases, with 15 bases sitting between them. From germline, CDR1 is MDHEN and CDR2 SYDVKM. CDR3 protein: CASLPDTRYGYTF. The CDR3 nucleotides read TGTGCCAGCTTACCTGACACCCGGTATGGCTACACCTTC.

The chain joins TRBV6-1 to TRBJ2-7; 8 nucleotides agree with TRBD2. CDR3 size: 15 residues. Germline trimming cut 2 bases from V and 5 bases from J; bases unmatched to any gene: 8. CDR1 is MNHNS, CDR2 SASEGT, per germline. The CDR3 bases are TGTGCCAGCAGTGAAATAGGAAGCGGGAGTGACGAGCAGTACTTC. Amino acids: CASSEIGSGSDEQYF.

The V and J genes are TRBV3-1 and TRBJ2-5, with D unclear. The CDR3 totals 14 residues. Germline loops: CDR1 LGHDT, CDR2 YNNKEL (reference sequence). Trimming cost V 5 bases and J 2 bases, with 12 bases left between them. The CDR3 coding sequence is TGTGCCAGCAGCGAAACCGGGCAGCAAGAGACCCAGTACTTC. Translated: CASSETGQQETQYF.

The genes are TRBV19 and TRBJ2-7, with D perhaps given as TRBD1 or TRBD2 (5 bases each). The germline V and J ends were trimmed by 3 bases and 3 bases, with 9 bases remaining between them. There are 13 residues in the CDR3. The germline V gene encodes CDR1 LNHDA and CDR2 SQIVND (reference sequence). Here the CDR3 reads CASSIRDHYEQYF. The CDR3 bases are TGTGCCAGTAGTATCAGGGACCACTACGAGCAGTACTTC.

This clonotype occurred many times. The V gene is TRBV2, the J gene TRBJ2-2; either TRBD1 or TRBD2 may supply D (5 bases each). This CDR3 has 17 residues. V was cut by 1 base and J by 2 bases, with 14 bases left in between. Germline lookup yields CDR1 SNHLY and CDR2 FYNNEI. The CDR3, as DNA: TGTGCCAGCAGTGAAGTAGGGGTAGCGAAAAACACCGGGGAGCTGTTTTTT. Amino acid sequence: CASSEVGVAKNTGELFF.

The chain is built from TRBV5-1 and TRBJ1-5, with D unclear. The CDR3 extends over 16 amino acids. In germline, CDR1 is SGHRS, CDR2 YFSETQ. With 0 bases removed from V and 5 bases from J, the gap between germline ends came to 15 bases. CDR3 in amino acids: CASSLEPTTGDQPQHF. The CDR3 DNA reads TGCGCCAGCAGCTTGGAGCCCACCACCGGCGATCAGCCCCAGCATTTT.